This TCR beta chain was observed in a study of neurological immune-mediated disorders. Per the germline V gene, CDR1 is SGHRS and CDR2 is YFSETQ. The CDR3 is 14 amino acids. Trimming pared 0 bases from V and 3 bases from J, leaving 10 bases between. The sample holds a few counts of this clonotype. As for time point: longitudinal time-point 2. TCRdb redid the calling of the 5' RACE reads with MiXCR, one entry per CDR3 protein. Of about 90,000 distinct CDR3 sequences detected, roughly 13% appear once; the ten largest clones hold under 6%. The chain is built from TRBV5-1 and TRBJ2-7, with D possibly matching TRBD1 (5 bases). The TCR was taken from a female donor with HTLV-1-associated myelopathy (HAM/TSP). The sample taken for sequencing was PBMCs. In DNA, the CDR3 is TGCGCCAGCAGCTTGGTGTGGACAAACTACGAGCAGTACTTC. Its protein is CASSLVWTNYEQYF.